The present T cell receptor beta chain was sequenced within a study of blood T cell repertoires in COVID-19. Looking at the study overall: Spain, Italy and the United States supplied samples that represented acute and convalescent COVID-19. Nucleic acid was either cDNA or gDNA, and it came from T cells, B-cell-depleted T cells, or PBMCs.

Source study methods: For nucleated cells, counts were estimated from reference gene primer amplification. Measured with immunoSEQ multiplex PCR; TCRdb has only the in-frame clones, and not every one. D and trimming come from the DNA, and the V and J calls and clone size come from that table. The data contain roughly 410,000 clones, approximately 89% of them singletons. In Seattle, patients joined the study during active infection and were tracked longitudinally. This CDR3 has 16 amino acids. Germline loops: CDR1 LNHDA, CDR2 SQIVND (reference sequence). Between the trimmed V and J ends, which lost 7 bases and 2 bases, there was a span of 19 bases.

This receptor was taken from a middle-aged woman with COVID-19, enrolled during active disease. The V and J genes are TRBV19 and TRBJ2-3; D may be TRBD1 (6 bases). Input material: peripheral blood. The CDR3 reads CASTTGSVPPTDTQYF. The CDR3, as DNA: TGTGCCAGTACCACAGGGTCTGTGCCCCCCACAGATACGCAGTATTTT.